This T cell receptor beta chain was documented in a study of naive and memory T cell subsets. This clonotype has a single count. Antigen unknown. Both TRBC1 and TRBC2 were covered by a beta constant-region primer of two equimolar oligonucleotides. Ligated cDNA was amplified by four rounds of PCR with nested alpha and beta constant-region primers and SP2. TCRdb reprocessed the UMI-ligation and nested PCR reads with MiXCR, giving one entry per CDR3 protein. This table has some 83,000 distinct CDR3 sequences, 13% appearing once. CMV status came from CD4+ T cell IFNgamma after overnight CMV lysate stimulation of fresh PBMCs. This CDR3 comprises 15 residues. After removal of 5 bases from V and 6 bases from J, the junction contained 8 bases not matched to a gene. The germline CDR1 and CDR2 sequences are SNHLY and FYNNEI. Whole-study results and caveats: The power law exponent of TCR abundance differed between naive and memory cells.

The clonotype originates from a human donor in good health. The V call is TRBV2, the J call TRBJ2-2, with 8 positions matching TRBD2. Material for sequencing was central memory CD4+ T cells from blood. CDR3 sequence: CASSSGTRSAGELFF. CDR3 DNA sequence: TGTGCCAGCAGTTCCGGGACTAGAAGCGCCGGGGAGCTGTTTTTT.